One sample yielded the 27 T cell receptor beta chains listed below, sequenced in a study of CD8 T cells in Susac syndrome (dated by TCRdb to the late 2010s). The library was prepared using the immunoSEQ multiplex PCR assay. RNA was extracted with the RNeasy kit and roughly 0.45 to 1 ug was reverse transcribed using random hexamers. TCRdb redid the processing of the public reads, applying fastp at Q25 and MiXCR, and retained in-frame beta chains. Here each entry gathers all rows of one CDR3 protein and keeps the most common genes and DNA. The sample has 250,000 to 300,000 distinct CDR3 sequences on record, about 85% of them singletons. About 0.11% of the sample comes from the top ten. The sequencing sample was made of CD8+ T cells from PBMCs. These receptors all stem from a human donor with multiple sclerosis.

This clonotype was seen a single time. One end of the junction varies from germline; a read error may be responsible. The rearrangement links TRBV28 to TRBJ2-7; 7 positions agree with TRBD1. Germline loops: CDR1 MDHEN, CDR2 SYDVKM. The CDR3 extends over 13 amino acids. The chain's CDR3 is CASRGSRVGEQYF. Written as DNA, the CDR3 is TGTGCTAGCAGGGGGAGCCGGGTAGGGGAGCAGTACTTC.

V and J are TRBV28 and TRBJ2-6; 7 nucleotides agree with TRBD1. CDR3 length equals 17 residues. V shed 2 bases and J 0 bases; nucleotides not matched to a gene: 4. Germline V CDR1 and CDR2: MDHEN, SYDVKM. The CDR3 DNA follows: TGTGCCAGCAGTTTAGATGGGACAGCCTCTGGGGCCAACGTCCTGACTTTC. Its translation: CASSLDGTASGANVLTF.

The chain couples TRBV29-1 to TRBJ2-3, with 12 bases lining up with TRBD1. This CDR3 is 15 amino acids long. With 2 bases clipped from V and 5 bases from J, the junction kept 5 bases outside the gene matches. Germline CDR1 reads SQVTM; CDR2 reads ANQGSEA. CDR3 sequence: CSVEPGTGGEDTQYF. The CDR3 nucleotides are TGCAGCGTTGAACCCGGGACAGGGGGCGAAGATACGCAGTATTTT.

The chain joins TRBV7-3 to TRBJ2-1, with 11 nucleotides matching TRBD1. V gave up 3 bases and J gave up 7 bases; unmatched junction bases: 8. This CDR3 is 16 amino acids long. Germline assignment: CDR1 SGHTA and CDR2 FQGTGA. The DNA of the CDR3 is TGTGCCAGCAGCTTCCTAGGACAGGGGGCCTGGAATGAGCAGTTCTTC. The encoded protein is CASSFLGQGAWNEQFF.

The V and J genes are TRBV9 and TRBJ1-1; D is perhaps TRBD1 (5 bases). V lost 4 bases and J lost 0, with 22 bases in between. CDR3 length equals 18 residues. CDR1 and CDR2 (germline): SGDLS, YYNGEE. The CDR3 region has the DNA TGTGCCAGCAGCTCATTCCAGGGAGCAGGACTGATGAACACTGAAGCTTTCTTT. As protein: CASSSFQGAGLMNTEAFF. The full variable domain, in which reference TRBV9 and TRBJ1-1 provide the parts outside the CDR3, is DSGVTQTPKHLITATGQRVTLRCSPRSGDLSVYWYQQSLDQGLQFLIQYYNGEERAKGNILERFSAQQFPDLHSELNLSSLELGDSALYFCASSSFQGAGLMNTEAFFGQGTRLTVV.

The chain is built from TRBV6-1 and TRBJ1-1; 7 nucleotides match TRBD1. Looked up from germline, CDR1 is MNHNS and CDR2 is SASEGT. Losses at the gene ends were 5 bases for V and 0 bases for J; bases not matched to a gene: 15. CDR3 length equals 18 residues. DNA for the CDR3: TGTGCCAGCAGTCCCCACAGGGGCAGAAACCCAATGAACACTGAAGCTTTCTTT. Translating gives CASSPHRGRNPMNTEAFF.

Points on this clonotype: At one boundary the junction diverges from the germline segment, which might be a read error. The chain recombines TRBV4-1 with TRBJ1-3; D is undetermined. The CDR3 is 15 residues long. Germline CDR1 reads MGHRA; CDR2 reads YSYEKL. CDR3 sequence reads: CASSPGLASGNTIHF. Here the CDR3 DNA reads TGCGCCAGCAGCCCCGGCCTGGCTTCTGGAAACACCATACATTTT.

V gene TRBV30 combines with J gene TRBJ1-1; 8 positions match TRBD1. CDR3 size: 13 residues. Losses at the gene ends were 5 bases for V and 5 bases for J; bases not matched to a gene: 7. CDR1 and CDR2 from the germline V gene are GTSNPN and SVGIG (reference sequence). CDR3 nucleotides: TGTGCCTGGGTTACAGGGGGGAGAACTGAAGCTTTCTTT. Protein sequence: CAWVTGGRTEAFF.

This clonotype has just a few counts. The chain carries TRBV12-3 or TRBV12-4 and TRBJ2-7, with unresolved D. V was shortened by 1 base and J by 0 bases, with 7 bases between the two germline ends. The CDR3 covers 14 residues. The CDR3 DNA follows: TGTGCCAGCAGTTTAGGTCCGAGCTCCTACGAGCAGTACTTC. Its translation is CASSLGPSSYEQYF.

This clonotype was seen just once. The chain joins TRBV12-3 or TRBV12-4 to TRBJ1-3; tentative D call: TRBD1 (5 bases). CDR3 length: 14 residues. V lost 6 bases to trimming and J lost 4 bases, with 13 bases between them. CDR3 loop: CASSPGLIGNTIYF. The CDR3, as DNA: TGTGCCAGCAGCCCGGGACTGATCGGAAACACCATATATTTT.

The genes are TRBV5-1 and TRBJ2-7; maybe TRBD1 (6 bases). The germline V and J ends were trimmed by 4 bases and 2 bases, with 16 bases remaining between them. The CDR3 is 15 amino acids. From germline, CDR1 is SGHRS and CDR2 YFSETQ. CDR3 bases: TGCGCCAGCAGCCAGGCCTCGGACAGAGCCTACGAGCAGTACTTC. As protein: CASSQASDRAYEQYF.

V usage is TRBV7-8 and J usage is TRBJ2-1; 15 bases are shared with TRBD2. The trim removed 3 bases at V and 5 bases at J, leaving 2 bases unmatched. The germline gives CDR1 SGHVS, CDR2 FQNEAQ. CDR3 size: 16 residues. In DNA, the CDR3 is TGTGCCAGCAGCTTCGGACTAGCGGGAGGGAACAATGAGCAGTTCTTC. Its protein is CASSFGLAGGNNEQFF.

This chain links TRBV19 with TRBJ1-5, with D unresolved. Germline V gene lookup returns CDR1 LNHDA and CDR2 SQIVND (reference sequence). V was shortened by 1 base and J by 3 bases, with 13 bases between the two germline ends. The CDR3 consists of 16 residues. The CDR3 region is CASSIGGPGSNQPQHF. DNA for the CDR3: TGTGCCAGTAGTATAGGGGGTCCAGGTTCCAATCAGCCCCAGCATTTT.

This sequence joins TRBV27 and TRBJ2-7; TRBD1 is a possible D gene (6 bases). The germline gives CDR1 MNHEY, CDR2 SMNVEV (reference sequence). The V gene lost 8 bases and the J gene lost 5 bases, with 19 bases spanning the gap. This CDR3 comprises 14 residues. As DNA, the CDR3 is TGTGCCAGCTCAGGGGTGAAGGGGTCCCACGAGCAGTACTTC. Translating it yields CASSGVKGSHEQYF.

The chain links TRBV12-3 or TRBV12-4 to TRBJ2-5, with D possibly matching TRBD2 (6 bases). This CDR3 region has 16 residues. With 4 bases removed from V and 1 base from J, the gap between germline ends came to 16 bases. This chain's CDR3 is CASSSSSTRAQETQYF. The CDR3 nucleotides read TGTGCCAGCAGTTCCTCGTCGACTAGGGCCCAAGAGACCCAGTACTTC.

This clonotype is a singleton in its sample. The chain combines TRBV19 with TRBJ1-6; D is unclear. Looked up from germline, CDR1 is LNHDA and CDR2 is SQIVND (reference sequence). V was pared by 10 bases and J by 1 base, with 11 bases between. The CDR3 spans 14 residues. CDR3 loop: CATKEGSYNSPLHF. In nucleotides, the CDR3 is TGTGCCACCAAGGAGGGATCCTATAATTCACCCCTCCACTTT. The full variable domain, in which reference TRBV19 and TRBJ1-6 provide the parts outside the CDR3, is DGGITQSPKYLFRKEGQNVTLSCEQNLNHDAMYWYRQDPGQGLRLIYYSQIVNDFQKGDIAEGYSVSREKKESFPLTVTSAQKNPTAFYLCATKEGSYNSPLHFGNGTRLTVT.

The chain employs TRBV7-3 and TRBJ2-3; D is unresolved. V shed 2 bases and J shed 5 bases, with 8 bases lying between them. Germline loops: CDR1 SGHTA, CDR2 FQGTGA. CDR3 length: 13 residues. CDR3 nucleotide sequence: TGTGCCAGCAGCTTACTTAGTGGAGATACGCAGTATTTT. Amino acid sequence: CASSLLSGDTQYF.

CDR3 protein: CASRNNRDGANYGYTF. CDR3 bases: TGTGCCAGCAGGAATAACCGGGACGGAGCTAACTATGGCTACACCTTC. The chain is built from TRBV9 and TRBJ1-2; weak D call: TRBD1 (5 bases). This CDR3 has 16 residues. Between the trimmed V and J ends, which lost 5 bases and 0 bases, there was a span of 17 bases. CDR1 and CDR2 (germline): SGDLS, YYNGEE.

The CDR3 DNA reads TGTGCCAGCAGTGTTCGTGAGTTTGAGCAGTTCTTC. Residues: CASSVREFEQFF. The rearrangement uses TRBV9 and TRBJ2-1; D ambiguous. The ends were cut back, 5 bases at V and 9 bases at J, with 12 bases in the middle. The germline V gene encodes CDR1 SGDLS and CDR2 YYNGEE. The CDR3 is 12 residues long.

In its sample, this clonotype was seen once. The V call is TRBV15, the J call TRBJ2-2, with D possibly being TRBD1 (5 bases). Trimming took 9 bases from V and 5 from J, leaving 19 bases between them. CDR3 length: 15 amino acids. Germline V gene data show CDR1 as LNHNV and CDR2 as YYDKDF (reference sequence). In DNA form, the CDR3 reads TGTGCCACGAATTCCCAGGGAAGAGGTACCGGGGAGCTGTTTTTT. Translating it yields CATNSQGRGTGELFF.

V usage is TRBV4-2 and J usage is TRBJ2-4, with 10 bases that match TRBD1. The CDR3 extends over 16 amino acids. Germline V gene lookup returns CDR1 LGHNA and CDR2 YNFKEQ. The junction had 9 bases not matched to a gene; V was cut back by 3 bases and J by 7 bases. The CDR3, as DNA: TGTGCCAGCAGCCACGAATGGACAGGGGGATACAACATTCAGTACTTC. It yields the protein CASSHEWTGGYNIQYF.

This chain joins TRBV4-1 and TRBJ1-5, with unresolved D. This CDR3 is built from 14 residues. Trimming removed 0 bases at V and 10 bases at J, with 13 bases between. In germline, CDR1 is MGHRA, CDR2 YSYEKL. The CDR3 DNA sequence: TGCGCCAGCAGCCAAGAAGCCGCAAGGGCTCCCCAGCATTTT. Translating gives CASSQEAARAPQHF.

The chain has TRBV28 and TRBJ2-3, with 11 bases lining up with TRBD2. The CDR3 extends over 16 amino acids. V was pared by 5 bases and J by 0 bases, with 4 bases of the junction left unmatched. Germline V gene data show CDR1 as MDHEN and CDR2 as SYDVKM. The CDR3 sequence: CASSAIAGGSTDTQYF. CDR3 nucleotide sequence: TGTGCCAGCAGTGCAATAGCGGGAGGGAGCACAGATACGCAGTATTTT.

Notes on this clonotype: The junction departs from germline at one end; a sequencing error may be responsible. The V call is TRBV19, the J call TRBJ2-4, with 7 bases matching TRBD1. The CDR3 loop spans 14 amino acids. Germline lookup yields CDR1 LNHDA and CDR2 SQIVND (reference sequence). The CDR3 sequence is CASSLDRDSRIQYF. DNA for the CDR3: TGTGCCAGTAGTTTAGATAGGGACAGCAGAATTCAGTACTTC.

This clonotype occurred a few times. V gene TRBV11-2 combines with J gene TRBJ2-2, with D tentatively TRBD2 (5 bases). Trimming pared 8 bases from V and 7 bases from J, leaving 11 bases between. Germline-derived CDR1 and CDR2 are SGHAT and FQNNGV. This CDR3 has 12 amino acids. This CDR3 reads CASATRGGELFF. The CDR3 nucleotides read TGTGCCAGCGCCACCCGGGGCGGGGAGCTGTTTTTT.

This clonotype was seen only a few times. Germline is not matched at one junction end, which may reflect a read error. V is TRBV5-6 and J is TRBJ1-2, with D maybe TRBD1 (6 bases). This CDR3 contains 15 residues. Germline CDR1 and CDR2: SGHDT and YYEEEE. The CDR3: CASTPKGGARYGYTF. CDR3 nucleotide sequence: TGTGCCAGCACCCCGAAGGGGGGCGCCCGCTATGGCTATACCTTC.

The CDR3 loop is CASSVDGGTQYF. The CDR3 DNA is TGTGCCAGCAGCGTAGACGGGGGGACGCAGTATTTT. The chain joins TRBV9 to TRBJ2-3; 7 bases align to TRBD2. Trimming at V came to 0 bases and at J to 9 bases, leaving 1 base not matched to a gene. The CDR3 extends over 12 amino acids. Germline V gene sequence: CDR1 SGDLS, CDR2 YYNGEE. The full variable domain, rest sourced from reference TRBV9 and TRBJ2-3, is DSGVTQTPKHLITATGQRVTLRCSPRSGDLSVYWYQQSLDQGLQFLIQYYNGEERAKGNILERFSAQQFPDLHSELNLSSLELGDSALYFCASSVDGGTQYFGPGTRLTVL.